This T cell receptor beta chain was captured by sequencing in a study of blood T cell repertoires in COVID-19. Study details: Whether acute or convalescent, the COVID-19 samples came from the United States, Italy and Spain. The cDNA or gDNA used as material had been derived from T cells, B-cell-depleted T cells, or PBMCs.

CDR1 is LGHNA, CDR2 YNFKEQ, per germline. Trimming took 0 bases from V and 4 from J; bases not matched to a gene: 2. The length of the CDR3 is 14 residues. Authors' processing steps: Reference gene primer amplification gave estimated nucleated cell counts. The protocol was immunoSEQ multiplex PCR, while the TCRdb copy is restricted to in-frame clones and leaves out a portion. V and J calls and clone size follow that table, whereas D and trimming were derived from the DNA. The sample holds over 200,000 clones; approximately 86% are singletons and the top ten take approximately 0.69%. The sample was peripheral blood. The clonotype comes from a man aged 40-49 years with acute or convalescent COVID-19. V gene TRBV4-2 combines with J gene TRBJ1-2, with TRBD1 matching 7 bases. CDR3 protein: CASSQDRTGYGYTF. The DNA of the CDR3 is TGTGCCAGCAGCCAAGACCGGACAGGCTATGGCTACACCTTC.